This T cell receptor (beta chain) is drawn from a study of T cell responses to AZD1222 COVID-19 vaccine. Whole-study context: Timing groups of about 4 and about 12 weeks for second doses were pooled.

The CDR3 totals 14 residues. Germline-derived CDR1 and CDR2 are SGHNT and YYREEE (reference sequence). V shed 5 bases and J shed 8 bases, with 19 bases lying between them. The study, taken as a whole, reports: Targets within unmutated variant regions were reportedly found for nearly half of spike-specific TCRs.

Libraries were prepared by immunoSEQ multiplex PCR; TCRdb keeps only in-frame clonotypes and omits some of them. The sample holds 150,000 or so clones, roughly nine tenths seen once. In this sample, this clone turned up once. The antigen remains unidentified. The source material was peripheral blood, sampled on day 0 of AZD1222 vaccination. The J gene is TRBJ1-2, the V gene TRBV5-4; D unresolved. The clonotype originates from an adult in good health. For the CDR3, the DNA is TGTGCCAGCAGGAGATCCGGGCCTCAAAAGGGCTACACCTTC. It is translated as CASRRSGPQKGYTF.